This is a list of T cell receptor beta chains from one sample in a study of blood T cells in healthy people across ages. Each CDR3 protein is one row after TCRdb ran MiXCR on the 5' RACE reads. Found here are some 860,000 distinct CDR3 sequences, 45% to 70% of them singletons; the top ten hold roughly 24%. The sequenced sample was blood. The source is a man aged 40-50 years in good health. CDR3s include the opening cysteine and the closing phenylalanine or tryptophan. Fields, in order: V gene, J gene, D gene, clone size, CDR3 protein, CDR3 DNA. A D gene is named only where the DNA matches it firmly. Clone size is stated in some rows and not others, as once, few, many or a class when expanded.

>TRBV3-1|TRBJ2-6|TRBD1|.
CASTRQGIGSGANVLTF
TGTGCCAGCACCCGACAGGGAATCGGCTCTGGGGCCAACGTCCTGACTTTC
>TRBV28|TRBJ2-7|.|.
CASSPPGRLAEQYF
TGTGCCAGCAGTCCACCGGGACGGTTGGCGGAGCAGTACTTC
>TRBV10-2|TRBJ2-5|TRBD2|.
CASGYSGSRGTQYF
TGCGCCAGCGGTTATAGCGGGAGTCGTGGGACCCAGTACTTC
>TRBV5-6|TRBJ2-1|TRBD2|.
CASSPPLRTSGNYNEQFF
TGTGCCAGCAGCCCCCCGCTCAGAACTAGCGGGAACTACAATGAGCAGTTCTTC
>TRBV27|TRBJ2-1|.|.
CASFEGQFF
TGTGCCAGCTTCGAGGGGCAGTTCTTC
>TRBV11-2|TRBJ2-5|TRBD2|.
CASSVPGLAEEQYF
TGTGCCAGCAGTGTACCGGGACTAGCGGAAGAGCAGTACTTC
>TRBV11-1|TRBJ2-1|TRBD2|few
CASTQTSGRPSYNEQFF
TGTGCCAGCACCCAGACTAGCGGGAGACCCTCCTACAATGAGCAGTTCTTC
>TRBV24-1|TRBJ2-7|.|.
CATSAGETYEQYF
TGTGCCACCAGTGCGGGAGAGACCTACGAGCAGTACTTC
>TRBV27|TRBJ1-2|TRBD1|.
CASSPTTGIRGYTF
TGTGCCAGCAGTCCGACGACAGGGATAAGGGGCTACACCTTC
>TRBV3-1|TRBJ2-6|.|.
CASSQFRTPSGANVLTF
TGTGCCAGCAGCCAATTCAGGACCCCCTCTGGGGCCAACGTCCTGACTTTC
>TRBV5-1|TRBJ2-1|TRBD2|.
CASSLSSSGISYNEQFF
TGCGCCAGCAGCCTATCCTCTAGCGGGATCTCCTACAATGAGCAGTTCTTC
>TRBV7-2|TRBJ2-5|TRBD2|.
CASRDGLAGARETQYF
TGTGCCAGCAGGGACGGACTAGCGGGAGCAAGAGAGACCCAGTACTTC
>TRBV14|TRBJ2-5|.|few
CASSPFLAKVETQYF
TGTGCCAGCAGCCCCTTCTTAGCTAAAGTAGAGACCCAGTACTTC
>TRBV27|TRBJ2-5|TRBD2|.
CASSSGRAGLQETQYF
TGTGCCAGCAGTTCAGGCCGAGCGGGGCTACAAGAGACCCAGTACTTC